These 21 T cell receptor beta chains were all obtained from the same sample, sequenced in a study of post-analysis software for immune sequencing data (dated by TCRdb to about 2015). What the authors observed across the whole study: Roughly 5 TRBV segments, including TRBV5-6, TRBV5-1 and TRBV20-1, were significantly more frequent in patients than controls.

The protocol used for the library was PCR. The data were produced on an Illumina HiSeq 2500. Unique molecular identifiers were incorporated into TCR beta cDNA libraries to reduce PCR and sequencing biases. TCRdb's own reprocessing of the public reads used fastp at Q25 and MiXCR and kept productive beta chains. For every CDR3 protein sequence, its rows merge into one entry that carries the most common genes and DNA. The sample table contains about 540,000 distinct CDR3 sequences; only one count was recorded for approximately 34% of them. Clones ranked in the top ten supply under 7% of the sample. The antigens of these receptors remain unknown. The sequenced material came from blood. These receptors were collected from a girl between 2 and 17 years old with multiple sclerosis.

This clonotype turned up a few times. The V call is TRBV2, the J call TRBJ2-7; TRBD1 agrees at 8 bases. The length of the CDR3 is 13 residues. V was clipped by 8 bases and J by 6 bases; unmatched bases: 9. Germline CDR1 is SNHLY and CDR2 is FYNNEI. The CDR3 loop reads CASEERQGFEQYF. DNA for the CDR3: TGTGCCAGCGAGGAGAGACAGGGGTTCGAGCAGTACTTC.

V gene TRBV7-2 combines with J gene TRBJ2-2; a possible D gene is TRBD1 (5 bases). V was shortened by 2 bases and J by 9 bases, with 16 bases between the two germline ends. Germline CDR1 reads SGHTA; CDR2 reads FQGNSA. The CDR3 has 15 amino acids. CDR3 bases: TGTGCCAGCAGCTTACGCAGGGCGGCGGCCAGGGAGCTGTTTTTT. Protein product: CASSLRRAAARELFF.

Remarks on this clonotype: Compared with germline, one end of the junction differs, possibly owing to a read error. The chain combines TRBV20-1 with TRBJ2-5; 8 nucleotides match TRBD1. CDR1 is DFQATT and CDR2 is SNEGSKA in the germline V gene (reference sequence). The CDR3 length is 14 residues. This chain's CDR3 is CSATGQGRQETQYF. CDR3 nucleotides: TGCAGCGCTACTGGACAGGGCCGTCAAGAGACCCAGTACTTC.

This clonotype was detected ten times or more. CDR3 residues: CASSLTSGEQFF. The CDR3 DNA sequence: TGTGCCAGCAGCCTGACTAGCGGGGAGCAGTTCTTC. The chain recombines TRBV7-2 with TRBJ2-1, with 10 bases lining up with TRBD2. Trimming removed 5 bases from V and 10 bases from J; junction bases left unmatched: 2. The CDR3 contains 12 residues. CDR1 SGHTA and CDR2 FQGNSA come from the germline V gene.

The CDR3 DNA sequence: TGCGCCAGCAGCTTCCAGAGGAGCTCCTACGAGCAGTACTTC. Its translation is CASSFQRSSYEQYF. The V gene is TRBV5-1, the J gene TRBJ2-7; D uncertain. V was shortened by 2 bases and J by 0 bases, with 9 bases between the two germline ends. CDR1 SGHRS and CDR2 YFSETQ come from the germline V gene. This CDR3 region has 14 residues.

The V gene is TRBV20-1, the J gene TRBJ2-5; 8 nucleotides agree with TRBD2. The CDR3 has 14 residues. The V segment lost 5 bases and the J segment 4 bases; nucleotides outside the gene matches: 9. Per the germline V gene, CDR1 is DFQATT and CDR2 is SNEGSKA (reference sequence). The CDR3 spells CSAGPGGRGETQYF. CDR3 bases: TGCAGTGCTGGCCCGGGGGGGCGAGGAGAGACCCAGTACTTC.

A few counts support this clonotype. V usage is TRBV12-3 or TRBV12-4 and J usage is TRBJ2-5, with TRBD2 identical over 14 bases. V was clipped by 6 bases and J by 4 bases; unmatched bases: 7. The CDR3 length is 16 residues. CDR3 residues: CASSPQTSGGGETQYF. The CDR3 nucleotides read TGTGCCAGCAGCCCGCAGACTAGCGGGGGGGGAGAGACCCAGTACTTC.

The CDR3 loop is CSAGKAGGVAEQFF. The CDR3 DNA reads as TGCAGTGCTGGAAAAGCGGGGGGTGTTGCTGAGCAGTTCTTC. The chain recombines TRBV20-1 with TRBJ2-1; 9 nucleotides match TRBD2. The germline gives CDR1 DFQATT, CDR2 SNEGSKA (reference sequence). CDR3 length: 14 residues. The V segment lost 5 bases and the J segment 9 bases; nucleotides outside the gene matches: 11.

V usage is TRBV3-1 and J usage is TRBJ2-5, with 7 bases fitting TRBD2. CDR1 is LGHDT and CDR2 is YNNKEL in the germline V gene (reference sequence). The CDR3 is 14 residues long. The trim removed 4 bases at V and 5 bases at J, leaving 7 bases unmatched. Written as DNA, the CDR3 is TGTGCCAGCAGCCCGGGACTATTTGGCGAGACCCAGTACTTC. Residues: CASSPGLFGETQYF.

V is TRBV5-1 and J is TRBJ2-7; possible D gene TRBD2, 6 bases. The J call may be in error: the DNA end matches TRBJ2-5 better. Germline CDR1 is SGHRS and CDR2 is YFSETQ. This CDR3 is 18 amino acids long. The CDR3 nucleotides read TGCGCCAGCAGCTTAGGCCTTGCAGGAGGCCCCGGGAGAGAGACCCAGTACTTC. The encoded protein is CASSLGLAGGPGRETQYF.

This chain uses TRBV3-1 with TRBJ1-2; D may be TRBD1 (5 bases). V was clipped by 2 bases and J by 4 bases, with 14 bases between them. The germline V gene encodes CDR1 LGHDT and CDR2 YNNKEL (reference sequence). CDR3 length: 15 residues. CDR3 residues: CASSQRLRGVYGYTF. CDR3 coding DNA: TGTGCCAGCAGCCAAAGATTAAGAGGGGTCTATGGCTACACCTTC. The variable domain in full, completed from reference TRBV3-1 and TRBJ1-2, reads DTAVSQTPKYLVTQMGNDKSIKCEQNLGHDTMYWYKQDSKKFLKIMFSYNNKELIINETVPNRFSPKSPDKAHLNLHINSLELGDSAVYFCASSQRLRGVYGYTFGSGTRLTVV.

There are a few counts of this clonotype. This sequence joins TRBV6-5 and TRBJ1-2, with 10 bases fitting TRBD1. Germline values: CDR1 MNHEY, CDR2 SVGAGI. This CDR3 contains 16 residues. J lost 4 bases, V lost 8 bases, and 13 bases had no gene match. The CDR3 bases are TGTGCCAGCTCGAGGGGTGGGACAGGGGTAGGCTATGGCTACACCTTC. This translates into CASSRGGTGVGYGYTF.

The rearrangement uses TRBV18 and TRBJ2-5; D not resolved. The CDR3 extends over 15 amino acids. Germline V gene lookup returns CDR1 KGHSH and CDR2 LQKENI. V lost 3 bases to trimming and J lost 11 bases, with 22 bases between them. The CDR3 nucleotides are TGTGCCAGCTCACCGTCTGGGGATCTCTACAATGAGCAGTACTTC. It specifies CASSPSGDLYNEQYF.

J is TRBJ1-5 and V is TRBV6-1; D not resolved. Trimming removed 2 bases from V and 0 bases from J, with 11 bases in between. The CDR3 consists of 16 residues. Germline values: CDR1 MNHNS, CDR2 SASEGT. In DNA form, the CDR3 reads TGTGCCAGCAGTGAAAGCGGGCCAGTTAGCAATCAGCCCCAGCATTTT. Protein: CASSESGPVSNQPQHF.

This clonotype was counted between two and nine times. The rearrangement links TRBV15 to TRBJ2-3, with 9 bases lining up with TRBD2. The V gene end was trimmed by 0 bases and the J gene end by 2 bases; junction bases not matched to a gene: 3. The CDR3 is 16 amino acids. CDR1 is LNHNV, CDR2 YYDKDF, per germline (reference sequence). The CDR3 bases are TGTGCCACCAGCAGAGAGACTAGCGGATACACAGATACGCAGTATTTT. It encodes CATSRETSGYTDTQYF.

V and J are TRBV6-5 and TRBJ1-6; no clear D gene. There are 13 residues in the CDR3. Looked up from germline, CDR1 is MNHEY and CDR2 is SVGAGI. Trimming removed 5 bases from V and 9 bases from J, with 11 bases in between. The CDR3 DNA reads as TGTGCCAGCAGTGTAGGGAGGCGTTCACCCCTCCACTTT. Translated, it gives CASSVGRRSPLHF.

This clonotype was recorded only once. The rearrangement links TRBV7-6 to TRBJ1-1; D ambiguous. Deletions cut 4 bases from V and 2 bases from J, with 29 bases between. The CDR3 loop spans 20 amino acids. Germline values: CDR1 SGHVS, CDR2 FNYEAQ. Here the CDR3 DNA reads TGTGCCAGCAGCTCCGACCTTCGGAGGACCACCCTTGGAATTAACACTGAAGCTTTCTTT. Translating gives CASSSDLRRTTLGINTEAFF.

The rearrangement uses TRBV9 and TRBJ2-3; 10 bases align to TRBD1. The CDR3 has 15 amino acids. CDR1 and CDR2 from the germline V gene are SGDLS and YYNGEE. J lost 0 bases, V lost 5 bases, and 3 bases had no gene match. CDR3 sequence: CASRGTGVSTDTQYF. Written as DNA, the CDR3 is TGTGCCAGCAGGGGGACAGGGGTTAGCACAGATACGCAGTATTTT.

CDR3 coding DNA: TGTGCCAGCAGTTTAGGCAGGGGACCGCTCGAGCAGTACTTC. This sequence encodes CASSLGRGPLEQYF. The chain couples TRBV27 to TRBJ2-4; maybe TRBD1 (6 bases). The better agreement between TRBJ2-7 and the DNA end casts doubt on the J call. The CDR3 runs to 14 residues. Germline CDR1 MNHEY, CDR2 SMNVEV (reference sequence).

This clonotype has more than one count but fewer than ten. The chain employs TRBV10-3 and TRBJ2-5, with D perhaps TRBD2 (6 bases). CDR3 size: 13 residues. The germline gives CDR1 ENHRY, CDR2 SYGVKD. V dropped 5 bases and J dropped 1 base, with 8 bases sitting between them. The CDR3 coding sequence is TGTGCCATCAGTCGGACTACCCAAGAGACCCAGTACTTC. Translation: CAISRTTQETQYF.

The chain links TRBV28 to TRBJ2-5, with 9 nucleotides matching TRBD2. This CDR3 region has 15 residues. With V trimmed by 5 bases and J by 3 bases, 7 bases remained unmatched. Looked up from germline, CDR1 is MDHEN and CDR2 is SYDVKM. CDR3 DNA: TGTGCCAGCAGTGCGGGGGGGGCCACCGAAGAGACCCAGTACTTC. As protein: CASSAGGATEETQYF.